This TCR beta chain was retrieved from a study of T cells after yellow fever vaccination. Findings of the study overall: The CD4 and CD8 compartments had a small share of their clonotypes in common. Most clones from primary vaccination resurfaced after the booster (about 96% CD4, approximately 88% CD8).

Germline lookup yields CDR1 SEHNR and CDR2 FQNEAQ (reference sequence). CDR3 length equals 16 residues. The V end was cut by 9 bases, the J end by 7 bases, with 25 bases between. One entry per CDR3 protein, called by TCRdb with MiXCR from the 5' RACE reads. The table lists roughly 340,000 distinct CDR3 sequences, roughly 4% of them singletons. This clonotype has ten or more counts. The target antigen is unknown. The material was PBMCs, obtained 5 days after the yellow fever booster vaccination. This clonotype was sampled from a man aged 18-30 years who received the YFV17D yellow fever vaccine. The chain is built from TRBV7-9 and TRBJ2-1; a possible D gene is TRBD2 (6 bases). CDR3 in DNA: TGTGCCAGTGCCCACCACCGCGGGGTAATGTCAAATGAGCAGTTCTTC. This encodes CASAHHRGVMSNEQFF.